This TCR beta chain was captured by sequencing in a study of beta chain features in type 1 diabetes. Study-level results: Patients with Type 1 diabetes showed moderately but significantly shorter TCRB CDR3s in all four CD4+ subsets.

From germline, CDR1 is SGHTA and CDR2 FQGNSA. CDR3 size: 15 residues. The V end was cut by 6 bases, the J end by 1 base, with 16 bases between. As every portion of the isolated RNA was reverse transcribed, the sequencing read expressed TCRB transcripts. Deep immunoSEQ sequencing covered naive, central memory and regulatory T cell samples. Measured with immunoSEQ multiplex PCR; TCRdb has only the in-frame clones, and not every one. The sample lists 600,000 to 700,000 clones, 9.5% to 15% occurring once. Concerning this clone: What it binds is unknown.

A CD45RO/CCR7/CD25/CD127/CD95/CD27 panel sorted naive, central memory, regulatory and stem cell-like memory CD4+ cells. The origin of this receptor is a man aged 30-40 years with type 1 diabetes. The specimen sequenced was naive CD4+ T cells from blood. This chain uses TRBV7-2 with TRBJ2-7; D remains unclear. CDR3 sequence reads: CASSMKDLESYEQYF. DNA for the CDR3: TGTGCCAGCAGTATGAAAGATCTGGAGTCCTACGAGCAGTACTTC.